This T cell receptor beta chain originates from a study of neurological immune-mediated disorders. Notes on the study in general: When grouped phylogenetically, the repertoires of 18 of the 34 multiple sclerosis patients fell together in one related-CDR3 cluster, which is a possible signature. Expansion of TCR clones was greatest in HTLV-1-associated myelopathy and smallest in multiple sclerosis, where it fell below that of healthy controls.

5'RACE employing 10-nucleotide random UMIs yielded the cDNA. TCRdb recomputed calls from the 5' RACE reads with MiXCR, one row per CDR3 protein. Among around 64,000 distinct CDR3 sequences, more than 3% were seen once, and the ten largest hold 4% to 6.5%. The CDR3 totals 21 residues. This clonotype was recorded at least ten times. Its target is unknown. This clonotype was sampled from a woman in her forties or fifties with multiple sclerosis. Sequencing was performed on PBMCs. V is TRBV21-1 and J is TRBJ1-2; whether TRBD1, the table's D call, matches the DNA was not checked. TRBV21-1 is a documented pseudogene. CDR3 in amino acids: CASSKRPYDVSGVRELYGYTF. CDR3 nucleotides: TGTGCCAGCAGCAAAAGACCTTACGACGTGTCCGGGGTTAGGGAGTTGTATGGCTACACCTTC.